This record concerns one TCR beta chain sequence. Original data processing: Quantification of nucleated cells was approximated via reference gene primer amplification. TCRdb keeps only in-frame clones here, not all; method: immunoSEQ multiplex PCR. The D gene and trimming were derived from the DNA, and the V and J assignments and clone size from that table. The data hold about 370,000 clones, with around 87% observed a single time. The sample belongs to a study of blood T cell repertoires in COVID-19. For the study at large: Spain, Italy and the United States supplied samples that represented acute and convalescent COVID-19.

The CDR3 is made up of 14 amino acids. From germline, CDR1 is LNHDA and CDR2 SQIVND (reference sequence). Trimming pared 7 bases from V and 1 base from J, leaving 14 bases between. The V gene is TRBV19, the J gene TRBJ2-7; D possibly corresponds to TRBD2 (5 bases). Source material: PBMCs or T cells enriched from blood (not recorded which). This receptor was obtained from a man between 18 and 35 years old who had recovered from COVID-19. The CDR3 sequence: CASKPTEVSYEQYF. CDR3 nucleotides: TGTGCCAGTAAACCGACGGAGGTTTCCTACGAGCAGTACTTC.